The 25 T cell receptor beta chains below were found in one sample sequenced in a study of human CD8 memory T cell subsets. It was UMI-labeled 5' RACE by which the TCR beta libraries were made. For each CDR3 protein, TCRdb gives one entry from its re-call of the 5' RACE reads, without DNA. The sample includes some 10,000 distinct CDR3 sequences. Sequencing was performed on CD8+ stem-like memory T cells (TSCM and TCM) sorted from PBMCs. Subset given: stem-like memory CD8 T cells (TSTEM), CCR7+ PD-1- TIGIT-. Receptors were obtained from a human donor in good health.

This clonotype shows up as medium-sized by frequency. The chain is built from TRBV6-2 or TRBV6-3 and TRBJ1-1. The CDR3 is 12 residues long. Germline V gene lookup returns CDR1 MNHEY and CDR2 SVGEGT. The CDR3 spells CASTYRNTEAFF.

This sequence joins TRBV19 and TRBJ2-7; TCRdb designates TRBD2, a call that cannot be tested without DNA. The length of the CDR3 is 15 residues. Germline V gives CDR1 LNHDA, CDR2 SQIVND (reference sequence). CDR3 sequence reads: CASSIGSYSLYEQYF. The full variable domain, its missing parts supplied by reference TRBV19 and TRBJ2-7, is DGGITQSPKYLFRKEGQNVTLSCEQNLNHDAMYWYRQDPGQGLRLIYYSQIVNDFQKGDIAEGYSVSREKKESFPLTVTSAQKNPTAFYLCASSIGSYSLYEQYFGPGTRLTVT.

J is TRBJ2-7 and V is TRBV29-1; TCRdb proposes TRBD1, but this gene call is untestable without DNA. Per the germline V gene, CDR1 is SQVTM and CDR2 is ANQGSEA. This CDR3 has 14 residues. CDR3 sequence: CSVEGTGRIYEQYF.

J is TRBJ2-1 and V is TRBV5-1. The CDR3 contains 12 residues. Germline-derived CDR1 and CDR2 are SGHRS and YFSETQ. CDR3 residues: CASRLADDEQFF.

The gene calls are TRBV10-3 and TRBJ2-2; TCRdb selects TRBD1, and the lack of DNA leaves this call unchecked. Germline lookup yields CDR1 ENHRY and CDR2 SYGVKD. CDR3 length equals 15 residues. The CDR3: CAISAQGSNTGELFF.

This chain links TRBV11-2 with TRBJ2-1. Germline-derived CDR1 and CDR2 are SGHAT and FQNNGV. The CDR3 runs to 15 residues. CDR3 amino acids: CASSLGGSSYNEQFF.

The chain uses TRBV7-9 and TRBJ1-4; without DNA, the TCRdb call of TRBD1 cannot be checked. This CDR3 spans 15 amino acids. Germline CDR1 reads SEHNR; CDR2 reads FQNEAQ (reference sequence). Here the CDR3 reads CASSSSGTGSEKLFF.

The CDR3 loop is CSARDSSEQPQHF. This chain uses TRBV20-1 with TRBJ1-5. Germline-derived CDR1 and CDR2 are DFQATT and SNEGSKA (reference sequence). The CDR3 runs to 13 residues.

The J gene is TRBJ2-1, the V gene TRBV11-2. Germline CDR1 SGHAT, CDR2 FQNNGV. The CDR3 is made up of 14 amino acids. CDR3 sequence: CASSLAGSYNEQFF.

The rearrangement uses TRBV29-1 and TRBJ2-7; TCRdb reports TRBD1, a call that lacks DNA to check it against. This CDR3 contains 14 residues. The germline V gene encodes CDR1 SQVTM and CDR2 ANQGSEA. The CDR3 is CSVEAAGEAGEQYF.

The chain uses TRBV7-3 and TRBJ2-5; TCRdb designates TRBD2, a call that cannot be tested without DNA. The germline gives CDR1 SGHTA, CDR2 FQGTGA. The CDR3 runs to 15 residues. This chain's CDR3 is CASSSGLLRGETQYF.

By frequency, this clonotype is medium-sized (0.01 to 0.1%). The chain uses TRBV29-1 and TRBJ2-7; TCRdb proposes TRBD2, but this gene call is untestable without DNA. Germline CDR1 and CDR2: SQVTM and ANQGSEA. CDR3 length: 13 amino acids. The CDR3 loop is CSAGTSGSYEQYF.

CDR3 region: CASSHPGTGELSYEQYF. This chain links TRBV5-4 with TRBJ2-7; TCRdb's D gene call, TRBD1, goes unchecked for lack of DNA. Germline loops: CDR1 SGHNT, CDR2 YYREEE (reference sequence). The CDR3 is 17 amino acids.

This chain joins TRBV7-9 and TRBJ2-4; TCRdb returns TRBD2, unconfirmable since there is no DNA. The CDR3 sequence is 15 residues long. Looked up from germline, CDR1 is SEHNR and CDR2 is FQNEAQ (reference sequence). CDR3 amino acids: CASSLASDYKNIQYF. Complete variable domain (other parts from reference TRBV7-9 and TRBJ2-4): DTGVSQNPRHKITKRGQNVTFRCDPISEHNRLYWYRQTLGQGPEFLTYFQNEAQLEKSRLLSDRFSAERPKGSFSTLEIQRTEQGDSAMYLCASSLASDYKNIQYFGAGTRLSVL.

The V gene is TRBV7-3, the J gene TRBJ2-3. The CDR3 has 14 amino acids. Germline V CDR1 and CDR2: SGHTA, FQGTGA. CDR3 loop: CASSLVGTTDTQYF.

The gene calls are TRBV7-8 and TRBJ2-1; TCRdb's assignment of TRBD2 cannot be checked, as there is no DNA. Per the germline V gene, CDR1 is SGHVS and CDR2 is FQNEAQ. The CDR3 contains 15 residues. CDR3 sequence reads: CASSFQGTSLDEQFF.

This chain links TRBV6-6 with TRBJ2-5; the TCRdb D gene call, TRBD2, has no DNA to confirm it. The CDR3 consists of 15 residues. CDR1 and CDR2 from the germline V gene are MNHNY and SVGAGI (reference sequence). CDR3 sequence reads: CASSYLAAVQETQYF.

CDR3 in amino acids: CASSQVRGQPQHF. The V and J genes are TRBV4-3 and TRBJ1-5; TCRdb names TRBD1, which stays unverified in the absence of DNA. Germline CDR1 LGHNA, CDR2 YSLEER. The CDR3 has 13 residues.

The CDR3: CASSQEVGQGNQPQHF. The chain joins TRBV4-2 to TRBJ1-5; TCRdb reports TRBD1, a call that lacks DNA to check it against. The germline CDR1 and CDR2 sequences are LGHNA and YNFKEQ. CDR3 size: 16 residues.

Its frequency marks this clonotype as medium-sized. The chain recombines TRBV19 with TRBJ1-2. Germline V gene sequence: CDR1 LNHDA, CDR2 SQIVND (reference sequence). The length of the CDR3 is 11 residues. The CDR3 region is CASKATYGYTF.

This chain joins TRBV7-8 and TRBJ2-5; the TRBD2 assignment by TCRdb is unverifiable without DNA. The V gene's germline CDR1 is SGHVS and CDR2 FQNEAQ. The CDR3 totals 16 residues. The CDR3 sequence: CASSIGLAEYQETQYF.

V usage is TRBV29-1 and J usage is TRBJ1-2. CDR3 length: 13 residues. Per germline, CDR1 SQVTM and CDR2 ANQGSEA. The CDR3 spells CSALGGQGNGYTF.

This chain links TRBV6-5 with TRBJ2-5; TCRdb calls TRBD2, which cannot be checked without DNA. The CDR3 is 15 amino acids. CDR1 is MNHEY and CDR2 is SVGAGI in the germline V gene. The CDR3 reads CASSLSGSGGETQYF.

This chain joins TRBV6-2 or TRBV6-3 and TRBJ1-1; TCRdb reports TRBD1, a call that lacks DNA to check it against. The CDR3 extends over 15 amino acids. Germline V gene sequence: CDR1 MNHEY, CDR2 SVGEGT. The CDR3 loop is CASSNPTGLDTEAFF.

This chain connects TRBV29-1 to TRBJ2-7. Germline V gene data show CDR1 as SQVTM and CDR2 as ANQGSEA. This CDR3 spans 13 amino acids. The CDR3 loop is CSVVAGSPYEQYF.